One and the same sample provided the 21 T cell receptor beta chains below, sequenced in a study of blood T cell repertoires in COVID-19. The data were produced by immunoSEQ multiplex PCR, yet TCRdb's version contains in-frame clones alone and is incomplete. Here the sample spans about 190,000 clones, about four fifths being singletons. The sample taken for sequencing was PBMCs or T cells enriched from blood (not recorded which). These receptors originate from a woman in her 30s who had recovered from COVID-19.

The chain links TRBV6-1 to TRBJ1-1; 7 bases map to TRBD1. Germline V gene sequence: CDR1 MNHNS, CDR2 SASEGT. Unmatched junction bases numbered 9, after V lost 4 bases and J lost 1 base. This CDR3 spans 16 amino acids. Here the CDR3 reads CASSGPGRGKNTEAFF. The CDR3 DNA reads TGTGCCAGCAGTGGGCCGGGCAGGGGGAAGAACACTGAAGCTTTCTTT.

CDR3 region: CASSIPFGTRNYGYTF. CDR3 sequence (DNA): TGTGCCAGTAGTATTCCCTTTGGGACACGGAACTATGGCTACACCTTC. The chain combines TRBV19 with TRBJ1-2; TRBD1 is a possible D gene (6 bases). The CDR3 length is 16 residues. Trimming stripped 3 bases from V and 2 bases from J, with 16 bases between. In germline, CDR1 is LNHDA, CDR2 SQIVND (reference sequence).

V is TRBV18 and J is TRBJ2-7; D might be TRBD1 (6 bases). Germline CDR1 is KGHSH and CDR2 is LQKENI. The V and J ends lost 3 bases and 5 bases respectively, with 14 bases between them. This CDR3 is built from 14 residues. For the CDR3, the DNA is TGTGCCAGCTCACCTCCGGACAGAATCCACGAGCAGTACTTC. Its protein product is CASSPPDRIHEQYF. The entire variable domain, with the rest obtained from reference TRBV18 and TRBJ2-7, is as follows: NAGVMQNPRHLVRRRGQEARLRCSPMKGHSHVYWYRQLPEEGLKFMVYLQKENIIDESGMPKERFSAEFPKEGPSILRIQQVVRGDSAAYFCASSPPDRIHEQYFGPGTRLTVT.

The chain combines TRBV7-3 with TRBJ2-7; 11 nucleotides match TRBD1. CDR1 and CDR2 from the germline V gene are SGHTA and FQGTGA. The CDR3 runs to 14 residues. V lost 3 bases to trimming and J lost 7 bases; unmatched junction nucleotides: 5. The CDR3 spells CASSFGQGAREQYF. In DNA form, the CDR3 reads TGTGCCAGCAGCTTCGGACAGGGGGCGCGGGAGCAGTACTTC.

The chain carries TRBV14 and TRBJ1-1; D may be TRBD1 (5 bases). CDR1 SGHDN and CDR2 FVKESK come from the germline V gene. This CDR3 region has 15 residues. V was cut by 3 bases and J by 1 base, with 12 bases left in between. CDR3 residues: CASSQQGLANTEAFF. The CDR3 DNA is TGTGCCAGCAGCCAGCAGGGATTAGCGAACACTGAAGCTTTCTTT.

The V gene is TRBV28, the J gene TRBJ1-5, with a weak D call TRBD1 (5 bases). The CDR3 is made up of 15 amino acids. CDR1 and CDR2 (germline): MDHEN, SYDVKM. Trimming took off 4 bases at V and 3 bases at J, with 13 bases between the two ends. The CDR3 loop reads CASSSIGQVNQPQHF. CDR3 DNA sequence: TGTGCCAGCAGTTCAATTGGACAAGTCAATCAGCCCCAGCATTTT.

This clone occurred once. The CDR3 coding sequence is TGTGCCAGCAGTGCCCCAGGGGGCGCATTGGCCGGGGAGCTGTTTTTT. Its translation is CASSAPGGALAGELFF. The chain employs TRBV6-1 and TRBJ2-2, with 8 nucleotides matching TRBD1. The germline V gene encodes CDR1 MNHNS and CDR2 SASEGT. The CDR3 contains 16 residues. V gave up 4 bases and J gave up 6 bases; unmatched junction bases: 10.

In nucleotides, the CDR3 is TGTGCCAGCAGTGAGGGGCAAAGCAATCAGCCCCAGCATTTT. Protein sequence: CASSEGQSNQPQHF. V usage is TRBV2 and J usage is TRBJ1-5; TRBD1 is a possible D gene (5 bases). The CDR3 has 14 amino acids. Germline-derived CDR1 and CDR2 are SNHLY and FYNNEI. V gave up 3 bases and J gave up 1 base, with 7 bases separating them.

The chain couples TRBV24-1 to TRBJ2-1, with 11 bases lining up with TRBD2. The CDR3 loop spans 14 amino acids. After removal of 5 bases from V and 4 bases from J, the junction contained 0 bases not matched to a gene. Germline lookup yields CDR1 KGHDR and CDR2 SFDVKD. The CDR3 region has the DNA TGTGCCACCAGTGGGACTAGCGGGTACAATGAGCAGTTCTTC. Amino acids: CATSGTSGYNEQFF.

This clone was counted only a few times. V gene TRBV2 combines with J gene TRBJ2-2; weak D call: TRBD1 (6 bases). CDR1 and CDR2 from the germline V gene are SNHLY and FYNNEI. The V gene lost 6 bases and the J gene lost 8 bases, with 10 bases spanning the gap. CDR3 length: 12 amino acids. CDR3 region: CASSGTSGELFF. The CDR3 DNA reads TGTGCCAGCAGCGGGACATCGGGGGAGCTGTTTTTT.

Only a few counts were recorded for this clone. V is TRBV19 and J is TRBJ2-1, with TRBD1 matching 8 bases. Germline V CDR1 and CDR2: LNHDA, SQIVND (reference sequence). J lost 9 bases, V lost 6 bases, and 4 bases had no gene match. The CDR3 is made up of 12 amino acids. The CDR3 DNA reads TGTGCCAGTAGACACGACAGGGGTGAGCAGTTCTTC. It is translated as CASRHDRGEQFF. The entire variable domain, with the rest obtained from reference TRBV19 and TRBJ2-1, is as follows: DGGITQSPKYLFRKEGQNVTLSCEQNLNHDAMYWYRQDPGQGLRLIYYSQIVNDFQKGDIAEGYSVSREKKESFPLTVTSAQKNPTAFYLCASRHDRGEQFFGPGTRLTVL.

The genes are TRBV6-5 and TRBJ1-5, with D perhaps matching TRBD1 (5 bases). Trimming removed 5 bases at V and 2 bases at J, with 13 bases between. Per the germline V gene, CDR1 is MNHEY and CDR2 is SVGAGI. CDR3 length: 15 amino acids. This CDR3 reads CASSQTGEGNQPQHF. The CDR3 bases are TGTGCCAGCAGTCAAACAGGTGAGGGCAATCAGCCCCAGCATTTT.

There are a few counts of this clone. The chain links TRBV20-1 to TRBJ2-4; D perhaps matches TRBD2 (5 bases). The CDR3 is 10 amino acids. V dropped 6 bases and J dropped 9 bases, with 9 bases sitting between them. CDR1 is DFQATT, CDR2 SNEGSKA, per germline (reference sequence). The CDR3, as DNA: TGCAGTGCCGCCGCGGGCATTCAGTACTTC. Translated: CSAAAGIQYF.

The rearrangement joins TRBV2 to TRBJ1-2; 10 nucleotides align to TRBD1. V shed 0 bases, J shed 3 bases, and the junction held 7 bases outside the gene matches. Germline loops: CDR1 SNHLY, CDR2 FYNNEI. There are 17 residues in the CDR3. CDR3 coding DNA: TGTGCCAGCAGTGAAGCGGGACCGGGGACAGGGGACTATGGCTACACCTTC. Protein sequence: CASSEAGPGTGDYGYTF.

The chain has TRBV28 and TRBJ1-5; TRBD1 aligns across 11 bases. Germline CDR1 reads MDHEN; CDR2 reads SYDVKM. J was trimmed by 3 bases and V by 6 bases; bases with no gene match: 7. The length of the CDR3 is 16 residues. This chain's CDR3 is CASSSGTGGANQPQHF. CDR3 nucleotide sequence: TGTGCCAGCAGCTCCGGGACAGGGGGAGCCAATCAGCCCCAGCATTTT.

The V gene is TRBV5-8, the J gene TRBJ2-7; D is undetermined. The CDR3 runs 15 residues. Trimming shortened V by 2 bases and J by 6 bases, and 18 bases separated the two germline ends. Germline V gene data show CDR1 as SGHTS and CDR2 as YDEGEE. The CDR3 sequence is CASSFLELIVAEQYV. DNA of the CDR3: TGTGCCAGCAGCTTCTTGGAGCTTATCGTGGCCGAGCAGTACGTC.

The chain couples TRBV7-3 to TRBJ1-2; no reliable D call. The CDR3 spans 14 residues. Trimming stripped 1 base from V and 7 bases from J, with 13 bases between. The germline gives CDR1 SGHTA, CDR2 FQGTGA. CDR3: CASSLNSGPRGYTF. DNA of the CDR3: TGTGCCAGCAGCTTAAACTCTGGGCCTCGTGGCTACACCTTC.

The chain has TRBV28 and TRBJ2-2; 9 bases are shared with TRBD1. The CDR3 runs 18 residues. CDR1 MDHEN and CDR2 SYDVKM come from the germline V gene. Unmatched junction bases numbered 14, after V lost 8 bases and J lost 1 base. CDR3 coding DNA: TGTGCCAGCCTTAGCTCGGGACAGGGCGTACTGAACACCGGGGAGCTGTTTTTT. Translation gives CASLSSGQGVLNTGELFF.

The J gene is TRBJ2-5, the V gene TRBV2, with TRBD2 matching 11 bases. Germline V gives CDR1 SNHLY, CDR2 FYNNEI. The CDR3 spans 15 residues. The junction had 4 bases not matched to a gene; V was cut back by 5 bases and J by 2 bases. CDR3 coding DNA: TGTGCCAGCAGTACTAGCGGGAGCCCTCAAGAGACCCAGTACTTC. It codes for CASSTSGSPQETQYF.

The V and J genes are TRBV9 and TRBJ2-7; D unclear. V lost 0 bases and J 2 bases, leaving 12 bases between the germline ends. The V gene's germline CDR1 is SGDLS and CDR2 YYNGEE. The CDR3 has 15 amino acids. DNA of the CDR3: TGTGCCAGCAGCGTAGGATTTGGGCCCACCTACGAGCAGTACTTC. Amino acid sequence: CASSVGFGPTYEQYF.

V is TRBV19 and J is TRBJ2-3; D possibly corresponds to TRBD1 (5 bases). The CDR3 loop spans 14 amino acids. Germline CDR1 reads LNHDA; CDR2 reads SQIVND (reference sequence). The V and J ends lost 1 base and 1 base respectively, with 6 bases between them. DNA for the CDR3: TGTGCCAGTAGTATAGGACAGCGCACAGATACGCAGTATTTT. This gives the protein CASSIGQRTDTQYF.